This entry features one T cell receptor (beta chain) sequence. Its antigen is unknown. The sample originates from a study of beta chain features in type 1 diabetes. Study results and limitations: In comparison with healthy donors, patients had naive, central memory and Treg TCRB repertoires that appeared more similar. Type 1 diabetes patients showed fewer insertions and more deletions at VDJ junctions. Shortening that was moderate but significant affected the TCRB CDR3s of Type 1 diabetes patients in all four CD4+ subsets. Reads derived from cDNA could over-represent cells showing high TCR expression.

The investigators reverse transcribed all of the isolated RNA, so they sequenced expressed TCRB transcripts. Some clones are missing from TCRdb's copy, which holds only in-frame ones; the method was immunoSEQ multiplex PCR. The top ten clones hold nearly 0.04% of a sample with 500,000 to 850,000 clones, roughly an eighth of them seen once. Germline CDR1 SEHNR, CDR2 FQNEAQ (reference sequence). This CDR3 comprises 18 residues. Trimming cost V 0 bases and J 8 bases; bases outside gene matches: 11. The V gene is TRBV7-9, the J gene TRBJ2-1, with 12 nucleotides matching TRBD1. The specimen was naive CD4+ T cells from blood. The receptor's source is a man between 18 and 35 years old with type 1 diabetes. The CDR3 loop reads CASSLAKSGTGGRDEQFF. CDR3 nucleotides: TGTGCCAGCAGCTTAGCGAAATCCGGGACAGGGGGCAGGGATGAGCAGTTCTTC.